These 3 T cell receptor beta chains originate from one sample sequenced in a study of memory B cells and T cells in multiple sclerosis. The method was immunoSEQ multiplex PCR; TCRdb's version includes in-frame clones alone and lacks a portion of them. This table has about 32,000 clones, 86% appearing once. Separate sequencing covered autoproliferating (CFSE-dim) and non-proliferating (CFSE-high) T cells from stimulus-free culture. Pooled replicate wells came from approximately 50 million CFSE-labeled PBMCs cultured less than nine days without stimulus. These TCRs' antigens remain unknown. Sequencing used PBMCs from blood kept in culture. Receptors were obtained from a human donor with multiple sclerosis.

The CDR3 here is CAISPDHTQYF. CDR3 nucleotides: TGTGCCATCAGCCCTGACCATACGCAGTATTTT. J is TRBJ2-3 and V is TRBV10-3; the D is unclear. Germline CDR1 and CDR2: ENHRY and SYGVKD. The CDR3 length is 11 residues. V lost 6 bases to trimming and J lost 7 bases, with 8 bases between them.

This clone was observed once. The V gene is TRBV6-1, the J gene TRBJ1-5; TRBD1 agrees at 7 bases. This CDR3 comprises 15 residues. The V and J ends lost 5 bases and 4 bases, in that order; junction bases with no gene match: 8. CDR1 MNHNS and CDR2 SASEGT come from the germline V gene. The CDR3 DNA reads TGTGCCAGCAGTACGGCAGGGGGATCTAATCAGCCCCAGCATTTT. Protein sequence: CASSTAGGSNQPQHF.

The CDR3 sequence: CASSELGGTGELFF. The CDR3 DNA is TGCGCCAGCAGTGAGCTGGGGGGTACCGGGGAGCTGTTTTTT. The chain is built from TRBV10-1 and TRBJ2-2; D perhaps matches TRBD2 (6 bases). Between the trimmed V and J ends, which lost 2 bases and 5 bases, there was a span of 9 bases. Per germline, CDR1 WNHNN and CDR2 SYGVQD (reference sequence). This CDR3 region has 14 residues.